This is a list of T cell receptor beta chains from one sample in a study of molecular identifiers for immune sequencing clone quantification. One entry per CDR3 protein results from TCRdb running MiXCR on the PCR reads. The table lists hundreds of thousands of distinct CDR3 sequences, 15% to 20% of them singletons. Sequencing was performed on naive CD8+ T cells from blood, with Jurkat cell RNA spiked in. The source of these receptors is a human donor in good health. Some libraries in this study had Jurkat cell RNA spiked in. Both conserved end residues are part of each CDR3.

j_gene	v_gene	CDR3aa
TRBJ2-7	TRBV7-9	CASSLEPNYEQYF
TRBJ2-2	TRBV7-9	CVSSPNVQGNTGELFF
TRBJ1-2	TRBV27	CASSPTAGGQGYTF
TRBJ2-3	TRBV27	CASSLVADLSTDTQYF
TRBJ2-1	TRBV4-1	CASSQELLVGGMGLFF
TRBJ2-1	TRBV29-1	CSVEEGDTEQFF
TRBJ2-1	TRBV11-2	CASSRPGPGDNEQFF
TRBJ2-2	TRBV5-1	CASSLYGLAENTGELFF
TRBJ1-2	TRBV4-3	CASSQQRTGRYGYTF
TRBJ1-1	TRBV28	CAGSLNTEAFF
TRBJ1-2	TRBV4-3	CASSQDLGGRSYGYTF
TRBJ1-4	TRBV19	CASTKRTNEKLFF
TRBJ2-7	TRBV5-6	CASSADRYEQYF
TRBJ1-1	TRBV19	CASTYGTGSDTEAFF
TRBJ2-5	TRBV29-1	CSVETRVETQYF
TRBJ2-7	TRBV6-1	CASSEATALEQYF
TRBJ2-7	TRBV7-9	CASSAPDRVYEQYF
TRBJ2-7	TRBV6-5	CASKNGGDRDGEQYF
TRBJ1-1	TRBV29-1	CSVGNGESEAFF
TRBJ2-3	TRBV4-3	CASSQNWEWAQYF
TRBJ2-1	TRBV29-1	CSVEDLSGMYNEQFF
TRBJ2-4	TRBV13	CASSPSRWAAKNIQYF
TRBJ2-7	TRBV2	CASSEPLQGGGYEQYF
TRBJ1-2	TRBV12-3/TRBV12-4	CASSPSTGGFNYGYTF
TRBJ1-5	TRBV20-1	CSARPPTRLDNQPQHF
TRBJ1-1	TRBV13	CASRWTGMNTEAFF
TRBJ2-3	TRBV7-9	CASSPGLQAQYF
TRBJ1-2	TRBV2	CALRGAGSNYGYTF
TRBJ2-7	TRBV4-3	CASSQQAGHYEQYF
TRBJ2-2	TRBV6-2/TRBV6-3	CASWYRGLAGGVSASGELFF
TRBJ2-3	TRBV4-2	CASSPRVGLAGDTDTQYF
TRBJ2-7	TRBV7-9	CASSLVASSYEQYF
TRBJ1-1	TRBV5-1	CASSQSGGNTEAFF
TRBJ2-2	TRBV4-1	CASSQLGPGELFF
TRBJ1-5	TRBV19	CASSWGSGGLQPQHF
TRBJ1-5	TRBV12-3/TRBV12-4	CASSFLAGSNQPQHF
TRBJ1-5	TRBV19	CASNPLTGGNQPQHF
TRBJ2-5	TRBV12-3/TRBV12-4	CASSFFGGGPQETQYF
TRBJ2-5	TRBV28	CASSLDFGVQETQYF
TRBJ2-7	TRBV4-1	CASSLQVTRREQYF
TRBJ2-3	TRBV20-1	CSAWGLAGRTTDTQYF
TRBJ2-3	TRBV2	CASSEHLDTQYF
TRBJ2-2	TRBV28	CASSLSRGGAGELFF
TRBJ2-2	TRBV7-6	CASSPVSGAYTGELFF
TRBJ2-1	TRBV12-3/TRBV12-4	CASSYSPYAGTRAYNEQFF
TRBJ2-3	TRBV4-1	CASSQEGALVGSDTQYF
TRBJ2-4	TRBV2	CASSPPSGTGEGIQYF
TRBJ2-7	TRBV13	CASSHDGGGGYEQYF
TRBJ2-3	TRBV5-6	CASSWADGYTDTQYF
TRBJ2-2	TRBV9	CASSPPSGSTGELFF